This T cell receptor (beta chain) was found in a study of blood T cell repertoires in COVID-19. Looking at the study overall: Samples came from the United States, Italy and Spain, spanning acute and convalescent COVID-19. In each case, the material was cDNA or gDNA derived from T cells, B-cell-depleted T cells, or PBMCs.

The CDR3 contains 16 residues. Germline trimming cut 1 base from V and 6 bases from J; bases unmatched to any gene: 4. Germline loops: CDR1 SGHRS, CDR2 YFSETQ. Original processing methods: Estimates of nucleated cell counts were drawn from the amplification of reference gene primers. Some clones are missing from TCRdb's copy, which holds only in-frame ones; the method was immunoSEQ multiplex PCR. V and J calls and clone size come straight from that table; D and trimming were deduced from the DNA. The sample yields roughly 150,000 clones, 80% to 90% seen once. V and J are TRBV5-1 and TRBJ2-3, with 14 bases matching TRBD2. The TCR originated in a woman aged 70 to 79 with COVID-19, enrolled during active disease. The sequencing sample was made of peripheral blood. The CDR3 loop is CASSLRTSGGLDTQYF. CDR3 in DNA: TGCGCCAGCAGCTTGCGGACTAGCGGGGGGCTTGATACGCAGTATTTT.